Below are 13 T cell receptor beta chains sequenced from a single sample in a study of shared clonotypes between healthy human individuals. Generated by immunoSEQ multiplex PCR, the TCRdb table keeps only in-frame clones and is missing some. This sample has about 490,000 clones, with 76% found just once. Sequenced sample: PBMCs. These receptors all come from a woman in her 40s in good health. Some clones in this sample may be carry-over from other donors' samples.

Comments on this clone: This sample includes further DNA sequences coding for the same CDR3. The chain couples TRBV2 to TRBJ2-7; 8 bases are shared with TRBD2. Germline V CDR1 and CDR2: SNHLY, FYNNEI. This CDR3 has 13 residues. V shed 4 bases, J shed 3 bases, and the junction held 2 bases outside the gene matches. The CDR3 region has the DNA TGTGCCAGCAGTGGGGGACTAGTCTACGAGCAGTACTTC. This encodes CASSGGLVYEQYF. Supplemented by reference TRBV2 and TRBJ2-7, the full variable domain reads EPEVTQTPSHQVTQMGQEVILRCVPISNHLYFYWYRQILGQKVEFLVSFYNNEISEKSEIFDDQFSVERPDGSNFTLKIRSTKLEDSAMYFCASSGGLVYEQYFGPGTRLTVT.

A remark on this clone: A much more abundant neighbour one base away suggests this may be a read error. This chain joins TRBV30 and TRBJ1-5; D is unclear. Germline values: CDR1 GTSNPN, CDR2 SVGIG (reference sequence). Trimming shortened V by 2 bases and J by 11 bases, and 25 bases separated the two germline ends. The CDR3 consists of 16 residues. The CDR3 loop is CAWSSQSNGQLKAQHF. The CDR3 DNA reads as TGTGCCTGGAGTTCCCAGTCCAACGGGCAGTTGAAGGCCCAGCATTTT. The full variable domain, with the rest looked up from reference TRBV30 and TRBJ1-5, is SQTIHQWPATLVQPVGSPLSLECTVEGTSNPNLYWYRQAAGRGLQLLFYSVGIGQISSEVPQNLSASRPQDRQFILSSKKLLLSDSGFYLCAWSSQSNGQLKAQHFGDGTRLSIL.

The chain employs TRBV4-1 and TRBJ2-3; D might be TRBD1 (6 bases). This CDR3 is 19 amino acids long. V lost 0 bases, J lost 0 bases, and 19 bases lay in between. Germline V CDR1 and CDR2: MGHRA, YSYEKL. The CDR3 reads CASSQERHRTAPSTDTQYF. For the CDR3, the DNA is TGCGCCAGCAGCCAAGAGCGACACCGGACAGCCCCAAGCACAGATACGCAGTATTTT.

The chain uses TRBV11-1 and TRBJ1-1; 7 bases are a match to TRBD1. This CDR3 is built from 16 residues. Germline trimming cut 0 bases from V and 3 bases from J; bases unmatched to any gene: 7. CDR1 SGHAT and CDR2 FQDESV come from the germline V gene (reference sequence). CDR3 residues: CASSLAKTGKDTEAFF. CDR3 nucleotide sequence: TGTGCCAGCAGCTTAGCGAAGACAGGGAAGGACACTGAAGCTTTCTTT.

This clone was seen once. V gene TRBV28 combines with J gene TRBJ2-2; 10 positions match TRBD1. V shed 4 bases, J shed 5 bases, and the junction held 4 bases outside the gene matches. The CDR3 length is 15 residues. Per germline, CDR1 MDHEN and CDR2 SYDVKM. The CDR3 region has the DNA TGTGCCAGCAGTTATCCGGGACAGGGGACCGGGGAGCTGTTTTTT. Translation: CASSYPGQGTGELFF.

J is TRBJ2-7 and V is TRBV13; 7 bases fit TRBD2. Germline V gene lookup returns CDR1 PRHDT and CDR2 FYEKMQ (reference sequence). The trim removed 5 bases at V and 2 bases at J, leaving 6 bases unmatched. The CDR3 totals 14 residues. For the CDR3, the DNA is TGTGCCAGCAGCGTCGGAGCGGGGACCTACGAGCAGTACTTC. Translating it yields CASSVGAGTYEQYF.

The rearrangement uses TRBV7-9 and TRBJ2-2, with 7 bases that match TRBD1. This CDR3 is 17 amino acids long. Trimming took 5 bases from V and 1 from J; bases not matched to a gene: 10. Germline V gene sequence: CDR1 SEHNR, CDR2 FQNEAQ (reference sequence). The CDR3 region has the DNA TGTGCCAGCAGCCCCCCCCGGACAGGCGAGAACACCGGGGAGCTGTTTTTT. It codes for CASSPPRTGENTGELFF.

This clone has only a few counts. V usage is TRBV27 and J usage is TRBJ2-2, with D unresolved. This CDR3 region has 17 residues. Germline CDR1 MNHEY, CDR2 SMNVEV (reference sequence). Trimming cost V 6 bases and J 8 bases, with 25 bases left between them. This CDR3 reads CASSFRVYQDEDGELFF. The CDR3, as DNA: TGTGCCAGCAGCTTTAGGGTTTATCAGGACGAGGATGGGGAGCTGTTTTTT.

As concerns this clone: A read error may explain this, as a much larger clone is one base away. The chain joins TRBV4-3 to TRBJ1-2; a possible D gene is TRBD1 (5 bases). This CDR3 region has 14 residues. CDR1 and CDR2 from the germline V gene are LGHNA and YSLEER. The CDR3 sequence: CASNQVLAGRGYTF. The CDR3 nucleotides read TGCGCCAGCAACCAAGTTCTAGCAGGGCGAGGCTACACCTTC.

The chain has TRBV19 and TRBJ2-2; TRBD1 agrees at 10 bases. Germline trimming cut 6 bases from V and 4 bases from J; bases unmatched to any gene: 2. CDR3 length equals 14 residues. Looked up from germline, CDR1 is LNHDA and CDR2 is SQIVND (reference sequence). This chain's CDR3 is CASRDRGSTGELFF. CDR3 DNA: TGTGCCAGTAGGGACAGGGGGAGCACCGGGGAGCTGTTTTTT.

The gene calls are TRBV4-3 and TRBJ1-5, with D unresolved. The V and J ends lost 0 bases and 2 bases respectively, with 8 bases between them. The CDR3 runs 15 residues. Per germline, CDR1 LGHNA and CDR2 YSLEER. The CDR3 loop reads CASSQDNMGNQPQHF. The CDR3 DNA follows: TGCGCCAGCAGCCAAGATAACATGGGCAATCAGCCCCAGCATTTT.

The chain carries TRBV5-5 and TRBJ2-7; D is unclear. The V end was cut by 4 bases, the J end by 2 bases, with 13 bases between. CDR1 is SGHKS, CDR2 YYEKEE, per germline (reference sequence). The CDR3 has 14 residues. The DNA for the CDR3 is TGTGCCAGCAGCCAGAATAGTATCGCCTACGAGCAGTACTTC. It codes for CASSQNSIAYEQYF.

This clone was detected only a few times. The chain combines TRBV5-1 with TRBJ2-2; 11 bases align to TRBD1. This CDR3 comprises 15 residues. J gave up 7 bases and V 4 bases, and 6 bases lay outside the gene matches. CDR1 is SGHRS, CDR2 YFSETQ, per germline. Here the CDR3 reads CASSPDRGRGGELFF. CDR3 sequence (DNA): TGCGCCAGCAGCCCGGACAGGGGGCGAGGCGGGGAGCTGTTTTTT.